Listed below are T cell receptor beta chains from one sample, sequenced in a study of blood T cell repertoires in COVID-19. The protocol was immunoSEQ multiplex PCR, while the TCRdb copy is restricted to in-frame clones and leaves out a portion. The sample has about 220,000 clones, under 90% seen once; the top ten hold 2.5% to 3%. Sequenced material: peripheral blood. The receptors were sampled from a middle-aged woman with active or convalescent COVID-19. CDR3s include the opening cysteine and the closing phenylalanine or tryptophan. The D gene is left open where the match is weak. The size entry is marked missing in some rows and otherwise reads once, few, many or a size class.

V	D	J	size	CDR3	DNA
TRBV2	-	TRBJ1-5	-	CASRWDINQPQHF	TGTGCCAGCAGATGGGACATTAATCAGCCCCAGCATTTT
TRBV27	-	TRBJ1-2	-	CAPPRYGYTF	TGTGCCCCCCCGAGGTATGGCTACACCTTC
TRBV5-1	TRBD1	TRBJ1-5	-	CASSPTGVGQPQHF	TGCGCCAGCAGCCCGACAGGGGTAGGACAGCCCCAGCATTTT
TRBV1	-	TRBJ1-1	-	CTSSQDWVGMMNTEAFF	TGCACCAGCAGCCAAGATTGGGTCGGGATGATGAACACTGAAGCTTTCTTT
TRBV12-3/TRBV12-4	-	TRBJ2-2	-	CASSSPNTGELFF	TGTGCCAGCAGTTCTCCGAACACCGGGGAGCTGTTTTTT
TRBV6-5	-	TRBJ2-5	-	CASSTRTLNQETQYF	TGTGCCAGCAGTACCCGGACTCTAAATCAAGAGACCCAGTACTTC
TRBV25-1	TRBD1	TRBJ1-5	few	CASSDSDRDSNQPQHF	TGTGCCAGCAGTGATTCAGACAGGGATAGCAATCAGCCCCAGCATTTT
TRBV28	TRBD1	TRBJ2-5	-	CASSLGQGSNKKETQYF	TGTGCCAGCAGCCTGGGACAGGGAAGTAACAAGAAGGAGACCCAGTACTTC
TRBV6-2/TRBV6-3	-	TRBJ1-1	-	CASSGTYPRSEAFF	TGTGCCAGCAGCGGGACTTACCCCCGCTCTGAAGCTTTCTTT
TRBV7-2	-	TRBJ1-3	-	CASSLGGTAGNTIYF	TGTGCCAGCTCCCTTGGGGGCACGGCTGGAAACACCATATATTTT
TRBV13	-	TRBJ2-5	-	CASSSQGLLSQETQYF	TGTGCCAGCAGCTCCCAGGGACTTCTGTCCCAAGAGACCCAGTACTTC
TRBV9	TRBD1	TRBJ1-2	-	CASSLDRGRGYGYTF	TGTGCCAGCAGCCTCGACAGGGGGCGCGGCTATGGCTACACCTTC
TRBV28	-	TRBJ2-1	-	CASSFGTPSYNEQFF	TGTGCCAGCAGTTTCGGGACACCGTCCTACAATGAGCAGTTCTTC
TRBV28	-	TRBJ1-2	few	CASSSPAGAGYGYTF	TGTGCCAGCAGTTCCCCCGCGGGGGCAGGTTATGGCTACACCTTC
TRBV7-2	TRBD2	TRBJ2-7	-	CASSLGGWRLAGFIYEQYF	TGTGCCAGCAGCTTAGGAGGGTGGAGGCTAGCGGGGTTTATCTACGAGCAGTACTTC
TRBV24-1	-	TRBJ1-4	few	CATSDSQGHEKLFF	TGTGCCACCAGTGATTCCCAGGGGCACGAAAAACTGTTTTTT
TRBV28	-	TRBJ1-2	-	CASTPLATGYGYTF	TGTGCCAGCACCCCCCTGGCGACGGGCTATGGCTACACCTTC
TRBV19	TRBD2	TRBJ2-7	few	CASSISPLAGTYEQYF	TGTGCCAGTAGTATTTCTCCCCTAGCGGGTACCTACGAGCAGTACTTC
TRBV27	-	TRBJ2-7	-	CASRPGLASYEQYF	TGTGCCAGCAGGCCCGGGTTGGCCTCCTACGAGCAGTACTTC
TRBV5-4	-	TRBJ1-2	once	CASRNLSYGYTF	TGTGCCAGCCGCAACCTCAGCTATGGCTACACCTTC
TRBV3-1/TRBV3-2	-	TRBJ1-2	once	CASSHTDRRGGYTF	TGTGCCAGCAGCCATACGGACAGAAGGGGTGGCTACACCTTC
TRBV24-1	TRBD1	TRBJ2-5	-	CATSDLRRDREFQETQYF	TGTGCCACCAGTGATTTGAGGCGGGACAGGGAGTTTCAAGAGACCCAGTACTTC
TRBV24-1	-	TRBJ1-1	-	CATSDLQDQYRAMNTEAFF	TGTGCCACCAGTGATTTGCAGGATCAATACAGGGCCATGAACACTGAAGCTTTCTTT
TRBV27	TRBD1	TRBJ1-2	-	CASSSTGNYGYTF	TGTGCCAGCAGTTCGACAGGGAACTATGGCTACACCTTC
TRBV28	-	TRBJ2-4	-	CASSIYPDTLAKNIQYF	TGTGCCAGCAGTATCTACCCCGACACTCTAGCCAAAAACATTCAGTACTTC
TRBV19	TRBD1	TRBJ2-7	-	CASSFRDRGPYEQYF	TGTGCCAGTAGTTTCCGGGACAGGGGCCCCTACGAGCAGTACTTC
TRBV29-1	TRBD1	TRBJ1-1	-	CSVRLLGDSLNTEAFF	TGCAGCGTTAGACTCTTGGGGGACAGCCTGAACACTGAAGCTTTCTTT
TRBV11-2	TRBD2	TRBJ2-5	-	CASSHWGGGTQETQYF	TGTGCCAGCAGCCACTGGGGCGGGGGTACTCAAGAGACCCAGTACTTC
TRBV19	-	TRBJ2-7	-	CASSISIRHHRGLLISPQYF	TGTGCCAGTAGTATATCCATCCGACACCACCGGGGACTTTTAATTTCGCCTCAGTACTTC
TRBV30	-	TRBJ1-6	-	CAWSVLRGRNSPLHF	TGTGCCTGGAGTGTACTTCGGGGGAGGAATTCACCCCTCCACTTT
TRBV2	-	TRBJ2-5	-	CASTETRRETQYF	TGTGCCAGCACTGAGACTAGGCGGGAGACCCAGTACTTC
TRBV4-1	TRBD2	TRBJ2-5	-	CASSPRTSGRARETQYF	TGCGCCAGCAGCCCTCGGACTAGCGGGAGGGCCAGGGAGACCCAGTACTTC
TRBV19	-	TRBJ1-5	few	CASSIEDRSYQPQHF	TGTGCCAGTAGTATAGAAGACAGGTCGTATCAGCCCCAGCATTTT
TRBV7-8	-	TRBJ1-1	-	CASSFTSTDGDTEAFF	TGTGCCAGCAGCTTTACGTCGACGGATGGAGACACTGAAGCTTTCTTT
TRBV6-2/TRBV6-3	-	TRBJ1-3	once	CASSPSRTIYF	TGTGCCAGCAGCCCCTCTAGGACCATATATTTT
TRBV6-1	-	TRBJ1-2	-	CASSVEIQGYNNYGYTF	TGTGCCAGCAGTGTTGAAATCCAGGGCTATAATAACTATGGCTACACCTTC
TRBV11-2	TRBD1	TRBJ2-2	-	CASSLIGTGTTGELFF	TGTGCCAGCAGCCTTATTGGGACAGGGACCACCGGGGAGCTGTTTTTT
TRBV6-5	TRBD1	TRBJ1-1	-	CASSFVRGVDTEAFF	TGTGCCAGCAGTTTCGTCAGGGGGGTGGACACTGAAGCTTTCTTT
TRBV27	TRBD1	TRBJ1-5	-	CASMNRGGNQPQHF	TGTGCCAGCATGAACAGGGGAGGCAATCAGCCCCAGCATTTT
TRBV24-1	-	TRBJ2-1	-	CATSDLGSEQFF	TGTGCCACCAGTGATCTAGGGAGTGAGCAGTTCTTC
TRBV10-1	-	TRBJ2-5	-	CASSDTNYQETQYF	TGCGCCAGCAGTGATACTAACTATCAGGAGACCCAGTACTTC
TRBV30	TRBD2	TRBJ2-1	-	CAWSVPSGLYNEQFF	TGTGCCTGGAGTGTGCCTAGCGGACTTTACAATGAGCAGTTCTTC
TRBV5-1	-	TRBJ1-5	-	CASSLAGEENQPQHF	TGCGCCAGCAGCTTGGCGGGGGAGGAGAATCAGCCCCAGCATTTT
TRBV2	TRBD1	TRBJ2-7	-	CASRDRGYEQYF	TGTGCCAGCAGGGACAGGGGCTACGAGCAGTACTTC
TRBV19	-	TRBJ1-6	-	CASRIRDIYNSPLHF	TGTGCCAGTAGAATCCGGGACATCTATAATTCACCCCTCCACTTT
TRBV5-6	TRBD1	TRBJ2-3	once	CASSLGTVGQTDTQYF	TGTGCCAGCAGCTTGGGAACGGTGGGACAGACAGATACGCAGTATTTT
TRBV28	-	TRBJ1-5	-	CATWRDSNQPQHF	TGTGCCACATGGAGGGACAGCAATCAGCCCCAGCATTTT
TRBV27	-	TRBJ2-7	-	CASSYESEQYF	TGTGCCAGCAGTTACGAGAGCGAGCAGTACTTC
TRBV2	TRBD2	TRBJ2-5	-	CASRKNLAGAGETQYF	TGTGCCAGCAGGAAAAACCTAGCGGGGGCTGGGGAGACCCAGTACTTC
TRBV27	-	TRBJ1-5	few	CASSPINQPQHF	TGTGCCAGCAGTCCTATCAATCAGCCCCAGCATTTT
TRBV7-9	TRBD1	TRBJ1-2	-	CASSSDKGAGYGYTF	TGTGCCAGCAGCTCAGACAAGGGGGCAGGCTATGGCTACACCTTC
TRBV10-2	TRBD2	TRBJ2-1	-	CALSRGLATGNEQFF	TGCGCCCTAAGCCGGGGACTAGCCACCGGCAATGAGCAGTTCTTC
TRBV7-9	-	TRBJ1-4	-	CASSPRESNEKLFF	TGTGCCAGCAGCCCCCGGGAATCTAATGAAAAACTGTTTTTT
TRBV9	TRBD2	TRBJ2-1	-	CASSVVAGGNEQFF	TGTGCCAGCAGCGTCGTAGCGGGAGGCAATGAGCAGTTCTTC
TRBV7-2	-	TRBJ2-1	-	CASSPAGGPSYNEQFF	TGTGCCAGCAGCCCGGCGGGCGGGCCCTCCTACAATGAGCAGTTCTTC
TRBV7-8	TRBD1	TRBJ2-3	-	CASSLAGQGGTDTQYF	TGTGCCAGCAGCTTAGCGGGACAGGGCGGCACAGATACGCAGTATTTT
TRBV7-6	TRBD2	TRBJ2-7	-	CASSGTSARAYYEQYF	TGTGCCAGCAGCGGGACTAGCGCTAGAGCCTACTACGAGCAGTACTTC
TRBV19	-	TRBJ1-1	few	CASLPYSPLTGYTEAFF	TGTGCCAGTTTGCCCTACTCACCTCTCACAGGGTACACTGAAGCTTTCTTT
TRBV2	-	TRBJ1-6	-	CASSDRGTPLHF	TGTGCCAGCAGTGACAGGGGTACACCCCTCCACTTT